Below are 27 T cell receptor beta chains sequenced from a single sample in a study of T-cell reconstitution after alpha-beta-depleted transplantation in children. Preparation of the TCRbeta library used unique molecular identifiers. Each CDR3 protein is one row after TCRdb ran MiXCR on the PCR reads. The table records 45,000 or so distinct CDR3 sequences, 52% of them present only once. This sample comprised peripheral blood, obtained before TCRalphabeta/CD19-depleted stem cell transplant. The receptors here all came from a boy under two years old with SCID, due to receive a stem cell transplant.

In its sample, this clonotype was seen a few times. V and J are TRBV4-2 and TRBJ2-5, with 12 bases matching TRBD2. CDR1 is LGHNA and CDR2 is YNFKEQ in the germline V gene. The CDR3 has 17 residues. V gave up 3 bases and J gave up 0 bases; unmatched junction bases: 5. The chain's CDR3 is CASSQWTSGEYQETQYF. The DNA of the CDR3 is TGTGCCAGCAGCCAGTGGACTAGCGGGGAGTACCAAGAGACCCAGTACTTC.

V and J are TRBV6-5 and TRBJ1-2; D may be TRBD1 (5 bases). Trimming removed 0 bases from V and 3 bases from J, with 14 bases in between. The germline gives CDR1 MNHEY, CDR2 SVGAGI. The CDR3 runs 16 residues. The CDR3 nucleotides are TGTGCCAGCAGTTACTCGAAGGGGAGAGGGCACTATGGCTACACCTTC. It translates to CASSYSKGRGHYGYTF.

The J gene is TRBJ2-3, the V gene TRBV6-1; 10 nucleotides align to TRBD1. J lost 3 bases, V lost 0 bases, and 6 bases had no gene match. This CDR3 has 17 amino acids. Looked up from germline, CDR1 is MNHNS and CDR2 is SASEGT. The chain's CDR3 is CASSEAVAGQGTDTQYF. The CDR3 bases are TGTGCCAGCAGTGAAGCCGTCGCGGGACAGGGGACAGATACGCAGTATTTT.

In its sample, this clonotype was seen a few times. The chain joins TRBV20-1 to TRBJ2-1; D perhaps matches TRBD1 (6 bases). The germline V and J ends were trimmed by 0 bases and 3 bases, with 12 bases remaining between them. Germline V lookup: CDR1 DFQATT, CDR2 SNEGSKA (reference sequence). The CDR3 consists of 15 residues. CDR3 region: CSARDPRTDYNEQFF. The CDR3, as DNA: TGCAGTGCTAGAGACCCCCGGACAGACTACAATGAGCAGTTCTTC.

Only a few counts were recorded for this clonotype. The CDR3 loop reads CASSALAGGTYEQYF. As DNA, the CDR3 is TGTGCCAGCAGCGCCTTAGCGGGTGGCACTTACGAGCAGTACTTC. V gene TRBV5-6 combines with J gene TRBJ2-7; TRBD2 agrees at 7 bases. The CDR3 has 15 amino acids. Trimming cost V 4 bases and J 4 bases; bases outside gene matches: 11. Germline CDR1 SGHDT, CDR2 YYEEEE.

This chain links TRBV18 with TRBJ2-7; D is uncertain. In germline, CDR1 is KGHSH, CDR2 LQKENI. The CDR3 contains 13 residues. V was shortened by 3 bases and J by 2 bases, with 8 bases between the two germline ends. The CDR3 spells CASSPLETYEQYF. Here the CDR3 DNA reads TGTGCCAGCTCACCGCTCGAAACCTACGAGCAGTACTTC.

J is TRBJ1-4 and V is TRBV5-1, with 10 bases aligning to TRBD1. The CDR3 contains 17 residues. CDR1 and CDR2 (germline): SGHRS, YFSETQ. The V segment lost 4 bases and the J segment 4 bases; nucleotides outside the gene matches: 10. The CDR3 nucleotides read TGCGCCAGCAGCCCTCCGGAGACAGGGGGCTATAATGAAAAACTGTTTTTT. It encodes CASSPPETGGYNEKLFF.

This clonotype was recorded only once. The chain is built from TRBV12-3 or TRBV12-4 and TRBJ2-5, with 11 bases fitting TRBD2. The V and J ends lost 3 bases and 3 bases, in that order; junction bases with no gene match: 12. The length of the CDR3 is 18 residues. The CDR3 loop is CASSLDTSGGPHKETQYF. The CDR3 DNA reads TGTGCCAGCAGTTTGGATACTAGCGGGGGCCCTCACAAAGAGACCCAGTACTTC.

There are a few counts of this clonotype. J is TRBJ2-7 and V is TRBV20-1; the match to TRBD2 covers 8 bases. Germline CDR1 and CDR2: DFQATT and SNEGSKA (reference sequence). This CDR3 has 14 amino acids. V was clipped by 6 bases and J by 3 bases; unmatched bases: 10. This CDR3 reads CSARGGGGHYEQYF. CDR3 nucleotide sequence: TGCAGTGCCCGCGGGGGCGGGGGGCACTACGAGCAGTACTTC.

This sequence joins TRBV12-3 or TRBV12-4 and TRBJ1-5, with no clear D. This CDR3 is built from 11 residues. Trimming removed 3 bases from V and 7 bases from J, with 4 bases in between. The CDR3 DNA follows: TGTGCCAGCAGTTTCAGGCAGCCCCAGCATTTT. Amino acid sequence: CASSFRQPQHF.

CDR3 nucleotide sequence: TGTGCCAGCAGTTACGCGGAAACCGTATCTGGAAACACCATATATTTT. It specifies CASSYAETVSGNTIYF. The chain links TRBV6-2 or TRBV6-3 to TRBJ1-3; no firm D call. Trimming took off 2 bases at V and 1 base at J, with 12 bases between the two ends. Germline CDR1 is MNHEY and CDR2 is SVGEGT. This CDR3 has 16 residues.

The chain joins TRBV10-3 to TRBJ2-3; the match to TRBD1 covers 7 bases. CDR1 ENHRY and CDR2 SYGVKD come from the germline V gene. This CDR3 contains 13 residues. J gave up 2 bases and V 8 bases, and 4 bases lay outside the gene matches. CDR3 bases: TGTGCCATCGAAGGGGGCAACACAGATACGCAGTATTTT. It is translated as CAIEGGNTDTQYF.

This CDR3 reads CASSLSYTEAFF. For the CDR3, the DNA is TGTGCCAGCAGCTTAAGCTACACTGAAGCTTTCTTT. The chain has TRBV7-9 and TRBJ1-1; no reliable D call. The V gene lost 2 bases and the J gene lost 3 bases, with 4 bases spanning the gap. CDR1 SEHNR and CDR2 FQNEAQ come from the germline V gene (reference sequence). This CDR3 is 12 amino acids long.

This rearrangement joins TRBV6-2 or TRBV6-3 to TRBJ2-7; perhaps TRBD2 as D (5 bases). The V end lost 4 bases, the J end lost 7 bases, and 23 bases lay between the germline ends. This CDR3 is 16 amino acids long. Germline CDR1 is MNHEY and CDR2 is SVGEGT. The CDR3 bases are TGTGCCAGCAGTTCCCGCAGCGGACCCGATCGAGAAGAGCAGTACTTC. It yields the protein CASSSRSGPDREEQYF.

The chain uses TRBV12-3 or TRBV12-4 and TRBJ2-3; 12 bases are a match to TRBD2. J gave up 2 bases and V 2 bases, and 2 bases lay outside the gene matches. The CDR3 length is 16 residues. The CDR3 here is CASSLSSGGATDTQYF. Here the CDR3 DNA reads TGTGCCAGCAGTTTATCTAGCGGGGGGGCCACAGATACGCAGTATTTT.

V is TRBV5-6 and J is TRBJ1-4; 7 bases align to TRBD1. J lost 0 bases, V lost 0 bases, and 5 bases had no gene match. CDR1 is SGHDT and CDR2 is YYEEEE in the germline V gene. CDR3 length equals 17 residues. CDR3 in DNA: TGTGCCAGCAGCTTGGGACAGGGAGGAGCAACTAATGAAAAACTGTTTTTT. This codes for CASSLGQGGATNEKLFF. The full variable domain, completed using reference TRBV5-6 and TRBJ1-4, is DAGVTQSPTHLIKTRGQQVTLRCSPKSGHDTVSWYQQALGQGPQFIFQYYEEEERQRGNFPDRFSGHQFPNYSSELNVNALLLGDSALYLCASSLGQGGATNEKLFFGSGTQLSVL.

The chain employs TRBV29-1 and TRBJ1-1; weak D call: TRBD1 (5 bases). V lost 7 bases, J lost 4 bases, and 16 bases lay in between. CDR3 length equals 13 residues. Germline V lookup: CDR1 SQVTM, CDR2 ANQGSEA. The CDR3 reads CSAGGGVLTEAFF. The CDR3 coding sequence is TGCAGCGCCGGGGGAGGAGTTCTCACTGAAGCTTTCTTT.

This clonotype was seen at least ten times. The V call is TRBV9, the J call TRBJ2-7; D may be TRBD2 (7 bases). The germline gives CDR1 SGDLS, CDR2 YYNGEE. The V end was cut by 3 bases, the J end by 3 bases, with 19 bases between. The CDR3 runs to 16 residues. DNA for the CDR3: TGTGCCAGCAGCGAAGGGGAGGGGGGCTCGGGCTACGAGCAGTACTTC. Its protein product is CASSEGEGGSGYEQYF.

This chain joins TRBV5-4 and TRBJ2-7; D might be TRBD1 or TRBD2, each matching 5 bases. Germline V gene data show CDR1 as SGHNT and CDR2 as YYREEE (reference sequence). Trimming stripped 2 bases from V and 5 bases from J, with 11 bases between. CDR3 length: 13 amino acids. The CDR3 reads CASSLLRGDEQYF. CDR3 nucleotide sequence: TGTGCCAGCAGCTTACTTCGAGGGGACGAGCAGTACTTC.

The chain joins TRBV5-1 to TRBJ1-1; D gene unclear. The length of the CDR3 is 15 residues. Trimming cost V 4 bases and J 1 base, with 14 bases left between them. Germline loops: CDR1 SGHRS, CDR2 YFSETQ. Written as DNA, the CDR3 is TGCGCCAGCAGCCCTGGGTCGGAGAAGAACACTGAAGCTTTCTTT. Translated: CASSPGSEKNTEAFF.

This clonotype was observed a handful of times. V is TRBV12-3 or TRBV12-4 and J is TRBJ2-3; TRBD2 matches 8 bases. This CDR3 region has 15 residues. Trimming took 1 base from V and 6 from J; bases not matched to a gene: 6. The CDR3 sequence: CASSLGRGDVDTQYF. The CDR3, as DNA: TGTGCCAGCAGTTTAGGGCGGGGGGACGTGGATACGCAGTATTTT.

This chain connects TRBV12-3 or TRBV12-4 to TRBJ1-6; D not resolved. The CDR3 runs 11 residues. V dropped 6 bases and J dropped 10 bases, with 7 bases sitting between them. CDR3 DNA sequence: TGTGCCAGCAGAAGGGAGTCACCCCTCCACTTT. It specifies CASRRESPLHF.

The chain recombines TRBV6-1 with TRBJ2-7, with no clear D. V gave up 2 bases and J gave up 4 bases, with 9 bases separating them. The CDR3 runs to 13 residues. The germline V gene has CDR1 MNHNS and CDR2 SASEGT. The CDR3 nucleotides read TGTGCCAGCAGTGAACCTCGAGTTTACGAGCAGTACTTC. This codes for CASSEPRVYEQYF.

This chain links TRBV28 with TRBJ2-6; 9 nucleotides align to TRBD1. Germline CDR1 MDHEN, CDR2 SYDVKM. Trimming took 6 bases from V and 1 from J; bases not matched to a gene: 4. CDR3 size: 16 residues. CDR3 residues: CASRRQGVSGANVLTF. The DNA of the CDR3 is TGTGCCAGCAGACGACAGGGGGTATCTGGGGCCAACGTCCTGACTTTC.

This clonotype was picked up a small number of times. The CDR3: CASSQKALAEAFF. The CDR3 nucleotides read TGTGCCAGCAGCCAAAAAGCGTTGGCTGAAGCTTTCTTT. This chain joins TRBV3-1 and TRBJ1-1; D remains ambiguous. V gave up 2 bases and J gave up 6 bases, with 10 bases separating them. The CDR3 is 13 residues long. The germline V gene has CDR1 LGHDT and CDR2 YNNKEL (reference sequence).

This clonotype came up a few times. This chain links TRBV7-2 with TRBJ1-3; D uncertain. Germline CDR1 reads SGHTA; CDR2 reads FQGNSA. The CDR3 has 13 amino acids. The V end was cut by 3 bases, the J end by 0 bases, with 3 bases between. This CDR3 is CASSLHSGNTIYF. The CDR3 region has the DNA TGTGCCAGCAGCTTGCACTCTGGAAACACCATATATTTT.

This clonotype was recorded a few times. The gene calls are TRBV7-2 and TRBJ2-2; D is possibly TRBD1 or TRBD2 (6 bases each). Germline CDR1 SGHTA, CDR2 FQGNSA. The CDR3 has 14 amino acids. Trimming shortened V by 3 bases and J by 9 bases, and 14 bases separated the two germline ends. CDR3 DNA: TGTGCCAGCAGCTTCGGCAATGGGGGGCGGGAGCTGTTTTTT. Encoded protein: CASSFGNGGRELFF.